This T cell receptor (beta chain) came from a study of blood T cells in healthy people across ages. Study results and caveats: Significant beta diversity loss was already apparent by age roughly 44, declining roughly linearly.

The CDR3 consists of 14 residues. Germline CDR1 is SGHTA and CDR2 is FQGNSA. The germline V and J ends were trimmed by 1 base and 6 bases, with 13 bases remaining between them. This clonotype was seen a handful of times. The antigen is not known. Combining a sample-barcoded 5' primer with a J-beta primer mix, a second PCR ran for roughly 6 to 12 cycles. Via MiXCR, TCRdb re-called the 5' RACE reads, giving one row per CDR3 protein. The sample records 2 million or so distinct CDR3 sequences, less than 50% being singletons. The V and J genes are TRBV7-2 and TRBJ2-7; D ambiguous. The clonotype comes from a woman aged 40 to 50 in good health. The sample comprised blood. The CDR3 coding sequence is TGTGCCAGCAGCTTAGGTTTTATAGAGGTCGAGCAGTACTTC. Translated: CASSLGFIEVEQYF.